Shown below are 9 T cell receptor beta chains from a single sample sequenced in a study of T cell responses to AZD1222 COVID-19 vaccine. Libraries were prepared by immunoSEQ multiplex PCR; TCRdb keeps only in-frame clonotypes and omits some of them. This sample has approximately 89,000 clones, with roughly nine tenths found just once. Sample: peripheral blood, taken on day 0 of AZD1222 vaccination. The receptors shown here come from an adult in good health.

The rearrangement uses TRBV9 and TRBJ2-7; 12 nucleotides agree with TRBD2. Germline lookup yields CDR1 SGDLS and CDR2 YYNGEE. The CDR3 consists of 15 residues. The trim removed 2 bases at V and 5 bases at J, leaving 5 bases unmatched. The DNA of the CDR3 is TGTGCCAGCAGCGTGACTAGCGGGAGTTTCGACGAGCAGTACTTC. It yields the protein CASSVTSGSFDEQYF. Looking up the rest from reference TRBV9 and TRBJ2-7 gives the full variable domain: DSGVTQTPKHLITATGQRVTLRCSPRSGDLSVYWYQQSLDQGLQFLIQYYNGEERAKGNILERFSAQQFPDLHSELNLSSLELGDSALYFCASSVTSGSFDEQYFGPGTRLTVT.

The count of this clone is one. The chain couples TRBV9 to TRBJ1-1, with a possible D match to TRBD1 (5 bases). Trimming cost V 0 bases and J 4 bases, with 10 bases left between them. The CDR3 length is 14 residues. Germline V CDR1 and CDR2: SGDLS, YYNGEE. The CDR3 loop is CASSVDGGSTEAFF. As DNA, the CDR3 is TGTGCCAGCAGCGTAGATGGGGGGAGCACTGAAGCTTTCTTT.

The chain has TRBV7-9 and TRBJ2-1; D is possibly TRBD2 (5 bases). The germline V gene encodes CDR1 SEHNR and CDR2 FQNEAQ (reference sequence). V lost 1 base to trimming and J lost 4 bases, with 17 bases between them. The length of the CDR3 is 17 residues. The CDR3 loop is CASSLGIGDSRYNEQFF. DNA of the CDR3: TGTGCCAGCAGCTTAGGAATCGGGGATTCGAGGTACAATGAGCAGTTCTTC.

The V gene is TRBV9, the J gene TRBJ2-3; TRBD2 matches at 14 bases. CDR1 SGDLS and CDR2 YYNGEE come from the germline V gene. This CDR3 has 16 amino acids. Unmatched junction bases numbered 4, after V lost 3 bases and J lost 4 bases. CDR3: CASSGLAGGPSDTQYF. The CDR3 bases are TGTGCCAGCAGCGGACTAGCGGGAGGGCCATCAGATACGCAGTATTTT.

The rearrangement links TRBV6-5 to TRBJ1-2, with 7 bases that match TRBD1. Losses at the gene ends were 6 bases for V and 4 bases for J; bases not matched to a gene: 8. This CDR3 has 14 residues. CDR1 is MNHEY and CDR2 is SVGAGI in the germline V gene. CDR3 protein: CASRRTGDRYGYTF. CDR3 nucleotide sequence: TGTGCCAGCAGGAGGACAGGCGACCGCTATGGCTACACCTTC.

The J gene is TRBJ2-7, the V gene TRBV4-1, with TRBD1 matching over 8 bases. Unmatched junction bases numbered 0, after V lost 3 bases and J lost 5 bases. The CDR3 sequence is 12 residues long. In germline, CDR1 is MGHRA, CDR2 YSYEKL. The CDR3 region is CASSQGQDEQYF. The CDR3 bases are TGCGCCAGCAGCCAGGGACAGGACGAGCAGTACTTC.

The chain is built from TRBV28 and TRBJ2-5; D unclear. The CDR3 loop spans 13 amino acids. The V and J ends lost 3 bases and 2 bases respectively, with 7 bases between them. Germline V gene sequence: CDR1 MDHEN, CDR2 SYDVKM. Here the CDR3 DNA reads TGTGCCAGCAGTTTCGAGCGACAAGAGACCCAGTACTTC. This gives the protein CASSFERQETQYF.

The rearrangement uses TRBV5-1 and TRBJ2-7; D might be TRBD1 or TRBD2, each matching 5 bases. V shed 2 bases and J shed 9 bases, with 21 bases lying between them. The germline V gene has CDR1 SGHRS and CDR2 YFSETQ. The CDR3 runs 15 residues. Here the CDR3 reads CASSLAGPTQRGQYF. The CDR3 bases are TGCGCCAGCAGCTTAGCCGGGCCGACCCAGAGGGGGCAGTACTTC.

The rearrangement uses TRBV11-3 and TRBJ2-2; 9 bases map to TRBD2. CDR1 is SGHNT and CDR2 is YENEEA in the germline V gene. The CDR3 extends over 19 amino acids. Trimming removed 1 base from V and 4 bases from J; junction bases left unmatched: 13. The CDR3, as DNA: TGTGCCAGCAGCTTAGGTCCCCCCGGCCGAGCGGGGGGCACCGGGGAGCTGTTTTTT. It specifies CASSLGPPGRAGGTGELFF.